The text below deals with one T cell receptor beta chain. In the authors' workflow: Reference gene primers were amplified, and this amplification served to estimate nucleated cell counts. Clones were read by immunoSEQ multiplex PCR, and TCRdb kept only the in-frame ones, dropping some. Clonal size and the V and J genes are those of that table, whereas D and trimming came from the DNA. The sample shows fewer than 100,000 clones, roughly 78% of them seen only once. This record belongs to a study of blood T cell repertoires in COVID-19. Study context: Samples taken during acute and convalescent COVID-19 were collected in the United States, Italy and Spain. From T cells, B-cell-depleted T cells, or PBMCs came the material, which was cDNA or gDNA.

V trimming: 5 bases; J trimming: 3 bases; junction bases outside the gene matches: 10. Germline CDR1 is KGHDR and CDR2 is SFDVKD. This CDR3 has 17 residues. Sequenced input: peripheral blood. The chain has TRBV24-1 and TRBJ1-4; 8 bases are a match to TRBD1. The source of this sequence is a woman in her seventies with acute or convalescent COVID-19. The CDR3, as DNA: TGTGCCACCAGTGCCCGGGACAGGCAGCGGTCTAATGAAAAACTGTTTTTT. Its translation: CATSARDRQRSNEKLFF.